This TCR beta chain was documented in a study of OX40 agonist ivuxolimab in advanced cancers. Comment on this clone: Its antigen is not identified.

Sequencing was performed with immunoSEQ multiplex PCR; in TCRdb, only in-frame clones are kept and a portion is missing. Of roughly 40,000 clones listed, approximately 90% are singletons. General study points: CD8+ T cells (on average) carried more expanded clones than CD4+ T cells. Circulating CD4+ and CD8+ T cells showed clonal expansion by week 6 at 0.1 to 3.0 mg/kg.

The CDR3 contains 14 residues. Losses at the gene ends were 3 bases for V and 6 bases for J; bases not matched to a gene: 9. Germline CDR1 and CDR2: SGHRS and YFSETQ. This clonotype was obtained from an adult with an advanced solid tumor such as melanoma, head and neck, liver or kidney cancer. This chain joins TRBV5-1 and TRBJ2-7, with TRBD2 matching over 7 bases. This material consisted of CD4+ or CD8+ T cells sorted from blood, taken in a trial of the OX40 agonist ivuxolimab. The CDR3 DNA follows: TGCGCCAGCAGCTCCCGGACTAGTTCGGTCGAGCAGTACTTC. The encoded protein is CASSSRTSSVEQYF.